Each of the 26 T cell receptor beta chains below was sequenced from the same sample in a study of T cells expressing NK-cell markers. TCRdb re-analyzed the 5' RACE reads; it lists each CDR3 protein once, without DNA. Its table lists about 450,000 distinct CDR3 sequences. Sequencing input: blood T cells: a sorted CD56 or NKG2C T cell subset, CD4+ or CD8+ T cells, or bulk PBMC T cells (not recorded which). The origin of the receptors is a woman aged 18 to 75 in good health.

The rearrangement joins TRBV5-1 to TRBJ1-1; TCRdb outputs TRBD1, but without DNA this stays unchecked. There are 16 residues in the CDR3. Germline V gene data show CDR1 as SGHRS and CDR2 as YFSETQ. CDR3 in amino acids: CASSGALGAMNTEAFF.

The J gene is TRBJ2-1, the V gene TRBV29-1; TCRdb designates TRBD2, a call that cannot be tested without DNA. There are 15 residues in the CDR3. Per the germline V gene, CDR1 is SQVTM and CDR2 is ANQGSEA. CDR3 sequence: CSVVAGLSSYNEQFF.

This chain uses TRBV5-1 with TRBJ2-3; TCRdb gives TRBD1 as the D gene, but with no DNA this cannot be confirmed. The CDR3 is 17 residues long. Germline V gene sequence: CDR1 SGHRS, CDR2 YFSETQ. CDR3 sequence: CASSEPTGFSSTDTQYF.

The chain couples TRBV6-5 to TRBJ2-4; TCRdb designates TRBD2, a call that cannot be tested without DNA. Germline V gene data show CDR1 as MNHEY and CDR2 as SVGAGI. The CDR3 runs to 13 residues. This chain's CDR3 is CASTCRGGGIQYF.

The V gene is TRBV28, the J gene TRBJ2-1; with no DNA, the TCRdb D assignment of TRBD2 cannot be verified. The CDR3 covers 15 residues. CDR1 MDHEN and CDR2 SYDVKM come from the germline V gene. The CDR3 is CASSLHMTSVNEQFF.

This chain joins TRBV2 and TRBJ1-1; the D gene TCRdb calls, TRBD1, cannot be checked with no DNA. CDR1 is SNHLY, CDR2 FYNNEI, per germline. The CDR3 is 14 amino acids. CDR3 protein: CAIQGGKMNTEAFF.

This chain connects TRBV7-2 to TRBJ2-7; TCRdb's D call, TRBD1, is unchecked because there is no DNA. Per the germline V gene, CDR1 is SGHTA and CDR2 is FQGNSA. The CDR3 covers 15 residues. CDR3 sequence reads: CASSFYSASMYEQYF.

The CDR3 loop reads CASGGPGGNYGYTF. V usage is TRBV9 and J usage is TRBJ1-2; TCRdb lists TRBD1, though no DNA is available to test this call. CDR1 and CDR2 from the germline V gene are SGDLS and YYNGEE. This CDR3 has 14 residues.

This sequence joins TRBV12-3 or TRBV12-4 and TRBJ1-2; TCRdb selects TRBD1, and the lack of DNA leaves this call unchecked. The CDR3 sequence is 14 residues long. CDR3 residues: CASSFGGMNYGYTF.

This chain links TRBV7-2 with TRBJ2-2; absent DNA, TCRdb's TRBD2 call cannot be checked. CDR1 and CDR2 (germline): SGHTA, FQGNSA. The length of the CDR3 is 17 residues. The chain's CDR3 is CASSLVPLAGAPGELFF.

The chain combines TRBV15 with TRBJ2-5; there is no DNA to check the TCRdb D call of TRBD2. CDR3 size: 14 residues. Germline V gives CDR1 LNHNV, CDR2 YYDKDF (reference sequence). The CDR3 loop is CATSRDPAGGRQYF.

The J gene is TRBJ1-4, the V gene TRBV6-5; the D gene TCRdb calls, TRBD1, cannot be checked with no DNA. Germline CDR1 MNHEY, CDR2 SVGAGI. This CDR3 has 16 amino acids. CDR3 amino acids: CASSYGSGTGSEKLFF.

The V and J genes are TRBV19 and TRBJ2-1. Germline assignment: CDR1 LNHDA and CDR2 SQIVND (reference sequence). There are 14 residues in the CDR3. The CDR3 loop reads CASSIQGSYNEQFF.

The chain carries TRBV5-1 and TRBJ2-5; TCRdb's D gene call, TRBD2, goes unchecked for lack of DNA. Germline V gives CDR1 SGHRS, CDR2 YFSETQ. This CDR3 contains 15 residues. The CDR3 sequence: CASRPTSGSLETQYF.

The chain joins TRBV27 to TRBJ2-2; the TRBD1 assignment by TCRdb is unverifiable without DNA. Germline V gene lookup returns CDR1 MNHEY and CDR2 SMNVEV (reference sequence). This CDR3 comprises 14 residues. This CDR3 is CASRQTRGGGELFF.

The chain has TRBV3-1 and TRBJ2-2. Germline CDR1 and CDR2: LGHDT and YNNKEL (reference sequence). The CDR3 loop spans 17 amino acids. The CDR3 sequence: CASSPIYGDLNTGELFF.

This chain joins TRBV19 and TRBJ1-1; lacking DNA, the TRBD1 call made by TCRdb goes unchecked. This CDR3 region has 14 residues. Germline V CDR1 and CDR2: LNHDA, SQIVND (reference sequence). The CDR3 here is CASSMDRVNTEAFF.

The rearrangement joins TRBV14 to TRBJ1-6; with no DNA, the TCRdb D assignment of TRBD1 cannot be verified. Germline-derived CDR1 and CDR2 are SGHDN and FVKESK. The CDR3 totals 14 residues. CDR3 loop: CASSQEGGRTPLHF.

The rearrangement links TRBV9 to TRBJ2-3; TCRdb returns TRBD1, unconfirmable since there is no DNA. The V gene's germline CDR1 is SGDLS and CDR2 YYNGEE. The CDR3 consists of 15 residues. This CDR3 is CASSVGQGVTDTQYF.

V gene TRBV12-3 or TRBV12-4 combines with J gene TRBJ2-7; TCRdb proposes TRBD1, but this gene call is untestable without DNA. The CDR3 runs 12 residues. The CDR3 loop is CASSPGTYEQYF.

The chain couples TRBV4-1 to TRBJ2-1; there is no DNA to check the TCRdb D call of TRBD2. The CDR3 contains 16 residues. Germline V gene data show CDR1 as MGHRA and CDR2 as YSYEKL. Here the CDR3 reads CASSQGTSGGAGEQFF.

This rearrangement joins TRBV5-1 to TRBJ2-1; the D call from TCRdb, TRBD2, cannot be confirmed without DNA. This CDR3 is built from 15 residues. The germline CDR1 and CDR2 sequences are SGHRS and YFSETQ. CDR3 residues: CASSPGLTSYNEQFF.

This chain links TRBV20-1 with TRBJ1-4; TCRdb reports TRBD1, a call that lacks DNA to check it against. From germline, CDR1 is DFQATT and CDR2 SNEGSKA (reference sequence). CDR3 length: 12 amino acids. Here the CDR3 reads CSIAGGNEKLFF.

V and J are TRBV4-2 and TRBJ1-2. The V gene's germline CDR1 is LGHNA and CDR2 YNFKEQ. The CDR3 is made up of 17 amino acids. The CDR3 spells CASSQDYGRPSGYGYTF.

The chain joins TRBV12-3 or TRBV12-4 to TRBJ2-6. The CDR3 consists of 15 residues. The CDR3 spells CASSLAGSGANVLTF.

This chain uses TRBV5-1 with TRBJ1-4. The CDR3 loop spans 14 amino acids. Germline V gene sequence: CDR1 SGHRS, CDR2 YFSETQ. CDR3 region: CASSGGTRGEKLFF.